A selection of T cell receptor beta chains follows, all from one sample in a study of PD-L1 blockade in urothelial cancer. Profiled with immunoSEQ multiplex PCR; TCRdb holds only in-frame clones, not every one. The repertoire holds approximately 86,000 clones, with around four fifths as singletons. The material sequenced was PBMCs, taken around atezolizumab (anti-PD-L1) treatment. The receptors were sampled from a man aged 35-49 years with urothelial cancer. Both conserved end residues are part of each CDR3. Each record gives: V gene, J gene, CDR3 protein.

TRBV27	TRBJ2-3	CASSTQSGVHTDTQYF
TRBV6-6	TRBJ1-3	CASSPGARAGNTIYF
TRBV5-1	TRBJ1-1	CASSLDGGGTEAFF
TRBV7-2	TRBJ2-7	CASSFPNYEQYF
TRBV9	TRBJ2-7	CASSVAGQSEQYF
TRBV18	TRBJ2-6	CASSPLRTSGESGANVLTF
TRBV6-6	TRBJ1-2	CASSYSGTEMAFTF
TRBV7-9	TRBJ1-2	CASRGPDGYTF
TRBV9	TRBJ2-1	CASSPWTSGTRGEQFF
TRBV18	TRBJ2-7	CASSPGAISSYEQYF
TRBV7-2	TRBJ2-5	CASSPKETQYF
TRBV4-3	TRBJ2-1	CASSQPTSAYIYNEQFF
TRBV5-1	TRBJ2-2	CASSLGGKNTGELFF
TRBV4-1	TRBJ2-7	CASSQLQGSSYEQYF
TRBV29-1	TRBJ2-5	CSVGGAPETQYF
TRBV16	TRBJ1-5	CASSQQGVGEGSNQPQHF
TRBV4-2	TRBJ1-1	CASSQVLWQTEAFF
TRBV27	TRBJ1-2	CASSLGRANYGYTF
TRBV11-3	TRBJ2-2	CASSLGMGRAAGELFF
TRBV9	TRBJ2-3	CASSEGTSGRGHTQYF
TRBV28	TRBJ1-1	CASRGAEWGAFF
TRBV29-1	TRBJ2-6	CSVAETAVSGANVLTF
TRBV28	TRBJ1-1	CASRVGGDNTEAFF
TRBV6-5	TRBJ1-2	CASSQQGTGYGYTF
TRBV7-9	TRBJ1-1	CASSLEAGNTEAFF
TRBV10-3	TRBJ2-7	CAISPGTTYEQYF
TRBV30	TRBJ2-7	CAWRSRAGGISYEQYF
TRBV21-1	TRBJ2-7	CASSPRDRGNEQYF
TRBV19	TRBJ1-2	CASSLNNIPNPGTF
TRBV19	TRBJ2-7	CASTPSAGGGPYEQYF
TRBV10-3	TRBJ2-1	CAISESTLLGGEQFF
TRBV14	TRBJ2-5	CASSQEIAETQYF
TRBV5-1	TRBJ1-4	CASSLGQQTGLREKLFF
TRBV2	TRBJ1-3	CASTLKEVLSDSGNTIYF
TRBV5-8	TRBJ1-4	CASSRTGGRRGEKLFF
TRBV28	TRBJ2-7	CASGPGTIIGYEQYF
TRBV15	TRBJ1-5	CATSLDSYSNQPQHF
TRBV11-3	TRBJ2-5	CASSCPADQMETQYF
TRBV7-2	TRBJ2-7	CASSYTGRGGSYEQYF
TRBV7-9	TRBJ1-2	CASSFEGARPVGYGYTF
TRBV29-1	TRBJ1-3	CSVNLQGGNTIYF
TRBV28	TRBJ2-7	CASSGTGVLQQYF
TRBV30	TRBJ1-3	CACLPQGSGNTIYF
TRBV7-2	TRBJ1-5	CASSIRDQPQHF
TRBV7-2	TRBJ2-2	CASSPDRGFAGELFF
TRBV7-9	TRBJ1-5	CASSPGQGANQPQHF
TRBV19	TRBJ1-5	CASSTGQSNQPQHF
TRBV18	TRBJ2-1	CASSPRVAGGGEQFF
TRBV9	TRBJ1-1	CASTYLAGVMNTEAFF
TRBV6-1	TRBJ2-1	CASSERPGSSANNEQFF
TRBV11-2	TRBJ2-3	CASSSRGLGNTQYF
TRBV7-9	TRBJ2-1	CASSLLREEQFF